The rows below give T cell receptor beta chains drawn from one sample of a study of cytomegalovirus exposure and HLA in healthy donors. Some clones are missing from TCRdb's copy, which holds only in-frame ones; the method was immunoSEQ multiplex PCR. The sample lists approximately 190,000 clones; approximately 80% were seen once. Sequencing was done on a sample of PBMCs. These receptors were obtained from a woman aged 30 to 39 in good health and CMV-seropositive. Both conserved end residues are part of each CDR3. A D gene is named only where the DNA matches it firmly. Clone size is shown for a subset of rows, as once, few, many or a class of expanded clone.

>NA|13|TRBV29-1|TRBD1|TRBJ1-4
TGCAGCGGGACAGGGGGTGTTAATGAAAAACTGTTTTTT
CSGTGGVNEKLFF
>NA|14|TRBV5-1|NA|TRBJ2-7
TGCGCCAGCACCCTACAGGGGGGGTCTTACGAGCAGTACTTC
CASTLQGGSYEQYF
>NA|16|TRBV6-5|TRBD1|TRBJ1-1
TGTGCCAGCAGTTACGCCGGGACAGGGGCGAGAACTGAAGCTTTCTTT
CASSYAGTGARTEAFF
>NA|14|TRBV11-2|TRBD1|TRBJ2-5
TGTGCCAGCAGCACCTCGACAGGGGAAGAGACCCAGTACTTC
CASSTSTGEETQYF
>once|15|TRBV5-5|NA|TRBJ2-1
TGTGCCAGCAGCTCCAGGGGCAGCTCCTACAATGAGCAGTTCTTC
CASSSRGSSYNEQFF
>NA|16|TRBV6-5|NA|TRBJ2-7
TGTGCCAGCAGTTACGCCCAACAGGGTATCCCCTACGAGCAGTACTTC
CASSYAQQGIPYEQYF
>NA|17|TRBV7-6|NA|TRBJ2-2
TGTGCCAGCAGCTTAGGTGCGGGTGGAGGCATCACCGGGGAGCTGTTTTTT
CASSLGAGGGITGELFF
>NA|18|TRBV28|TRBD2|TRBJ2-1
TGTGCCAGCAGTTTAATTAACTTGGATACGACTAGCTCCAATGAGCAGTTCTTC
CASSLINLDTTSSNEQFF
>NA|12|TRBV7-2|NA|TRBJ1-1
TGTGCCAGCAGCTTAAGCCGTCTTGAAGCTTTCTTT
CASSLSRLEAFF
>NA|15|TRBV9|NA|TRBJ2-1
TGTGCCAGCAGCCCCCGCCGGAGCCCCTACAATGAGCAGTTCTTC
CASSPRRSPYNEQFF
>few|12|TRBV12-5|NA|TRBJ2-7
TGTGCTAGTGGTTTGGCAAGGGGGGAGCAGTACTTC
CASGLARGEQYF
>NA|15|TRBV5-1|NA|TRBJ2-7
TGCGCCAGCAGCTGGGCGGGACAGCGCTCCTACGAGCAGTACTTC
CASSWAGQRSYEQYF
>NA|15|TRBV19|NA|TRBJ1-2
TGTGCCAGTAGTCGTGCGGCAGCGGCTAACTATGGCTACACCTTC
CASSRAAAANYGYTF
>few|15|TRBV4-2|NA|TRBJ1-2
TGTGCCAGCAGCCAAGTATGGACTGATGACTATGGCTACACCTTC
CASSQVWTDDYGYTF
>NA|15|TRBV5-1|NA|TRBJ2-1
TGCGCCAGCAGCTTCGACAGTTACTCCTACAATGAGCAGTTCTTC
CASSFDSYSYNEQFF
>NA|12|TRBV29-1|TRBD1|TRBJ1-2
TGCAGCGTTGAAGGGGACAGCTATGGCTACACCTTC
CSVEGDSYGYTF
>NA|15|TRBV2|TRBD2|TRBJ2-1
TGTGCCAGCAGTGAATGGTCTAGCGGGGGTGTAGAGCAGTTCTTC
CASSEWSSGGVEQFF
>NA|15|TRBV7-2|TRBD2|TRBJ2-2
TGTGCCAGCAGCTCGGGACTAGCGGGACTCGGGGAGCTGTTTTTT
CASSSGLAGLGELFF
>NA|10|TRBV7-9|NA|TRBJ1-1
TGTGCCAGCAGCTTCGCTGAAGCTTTCTTT
CASSFAEAFF
>NA|14|TRBV5-1|TRBD1|TRBJ1-2
TGCGCCAGCAGCTTGACAGGGGCTAACTATGGCTACACCTTC
CASSLTGANYGYTF
>few|16|TRBV6-1|NA|TRBJ2-1
TGTGCCAGCAGTGTGTTGCGGGACAGATCCTACAATGAGCAGTTCTTC
CASSVLRDRSYNEQFF
>NA|14|TRBV7-8|NA|TRBJ2-1
TGTGCCAGCAGCTTAGCCTACGGGAGCGTTGAGCAGTTCTTC
CASSLAYGSVEQFF
>once|14|TRBV27|TRBD1|TRBJ2-2
TGTGCCAGCAAGACAGGGGTGAACACCGGGGAGCTGTTTTTT
CASKTGVNTGELFF
>NA|16|TRBV4-1|TRBD2|TRBJ2-5
TGCGCCAGCAGCCCTCGGACTAGCGGGAACCAAGAGACCCAGTACTTC
CASSPRTSGNQETQYF
>once|16|TRBV6-5|NA|TRBJ2-3
TGTGCCAGCAGTTACTCGAAGCAGGGTAGCACAGATACGCAGTATTTT
CASSYSKQGSTDTQYF
>NA|15|TRBV7-3|TRBD2|TRBJ2-3
TGTGCCAGCAGCGCCACCGGGACTAGCGAAGATACGCAGTATTTT
CASSATGTSEDTQYF
>NA|15|TRBV5-1|TRBD1|TRBJ2-7
TGCGCCAGCAGCTCTCACCCTACAGGGGCCGCCGAGCAGTACTTC
CASSSHPTGAAEQYF
>NA|14|TRBV30|TRBD1|TRBJ1-4
TGTGCCTGGAGTGGGGACAGGGGGAATGAAAAACTGTTTTTT
CAWSGDRGNEKLFF
>NA|15|TRBV25-1|NA|TRBJ2-1
TGTGCCAGCAGTGATCCGCGACATTCGCGCAATGAGCAGTTCTTC
CASSDPRHSRNEQFF
>few|14|TRBV30|NA|TRBJ1-4
TGTGCCTGGAGTGTGTCAGGGCGCGGTGAAAAACTGTTTTTT
CAWSVSGRGEKLFF
>NA|13|TRBV10-1|NA|TRBJ2-5
TGCGCCAGCAGTGCCGACACCGCGGGGACCCAGTACTTC
CASSADTAGTQYF
>NA|17|TRBV5-1|TRBD1|TRBJ1-3
TGCGCCAGCAGCTTAACTCCGGGACAGGAGACTGGAAACACCATATATTTT
CASSLTPGQETGNTIYF
>few|14|TRBV5-1|TRBD2|TRBJ2-1
TGCGCCAGCGGCTTGAGCGGGGGTAACAATGAGCAGTTCTTC
CASGLSGGNNEQFF
>NA|17|TRBV4-2|NA|TRBJ1-3
TGTGCCAGCAGCCCCTTCGGCGGCGGCGTGGGTGGAAACACCATATATTTT
CASSPFGGGVGGNTIYF
>NA|13|TRBV28|NA|TRBJ1-2
TGTGCCAGCCTACCGAGGGAACTCTATGGCTACACCTTC
CASLPRELYGYTF
>few|14|TRBV30|NA|TRBJ1-5
TGTGCCTGGAGGGCAGGACAGTCTAATCAGCCCCAGCATTTT
CAWRAGQSNQPQHF
>NA|19|TRBV7-2|NA|TRBJ1-3
TGTGCCAGCAGCTTGACGGTCCGGAGGAGGGTTTCGTCCGGAAACACCATATATTTT
CASSLTVRRRVSSGNTIYF
>NA|16|TRBV15|NA|TRBJ2-3
TGTGCCACCAGACGAGCAGGCGGACAAGTCACAGATACGCAGTATTTT
CATRRAGGQVTDTQYF
>NA|14|TRBV7-9|TRBD1|TRBJ2-5
TGTGCCAGCAGCTCCCGACAGGGTGGAGAGACCCAGTACTTC
CASSSRQGGETQYF
>NA|15|TRBV28|NA|TRBJ1-5
TGTGCCAGCAGTTTGTCAGGGGCAGAAGCTCAGCCCCAGCATTTT
CASSLSGAEAQPQHF
>NA|14|TRBV7-2|TRBD1|TRBJ2-7
TGTGCCAGCAGCAGACAGGGGGCGCTGGACGAGCAGTACTTC
CASSRQGALDEQYF
>once|16|TRBV2|TRBD1|TRBJ1-6
TGTGCCAGCAGTGAAGCCTTCGGAGGGGGCAATTCACCCCTCCACTTT
CASSEAFGGGNSPLHF
>NA|13|TRBV7-7|TRBD1|TRBJ2-7
TGTGCTAGCAGCGTGGGACAGGGGGACGAGCAGTACTTC
CASSVGQGDEQYF
>NA|12|TRBV30|NA|TRBJ2-5
TGTGCCTGGAGTCAGGACCAAGAGACCCAGTACTTC
CAWSQDQETQYF
>NA|20|TRBV7-8|TRBD2|TRBJ2-3
TGTGCCAGCAGCTTCCTTCGTCTAGCGGGAGTTATTGTGGGCACAGATACGCAGTATTTT
CASSFLRLAGVIVGTDTQYF
>NA|14|TRBV28|TRBD2|TRBJ2-7
TGTGCCAGCAGCGCTGTAGCGGGTCCCTACGAGCAGTACTTC
CASSAVAGPYEQYF
>NA|16|TRBV19|NA|TRBJ2-3
TGTGCCAGTAGTATCCCCGGGAGCGGAGGCACAGATACGCAGTATTTT
CASSIPGSGGTDTQYF
>NA|15|TRBV11-2|NA|TRBJ2-5
TGTGCCAGCAGCCCCGGGACTAGGGGGCCAGAGACCCAGTACTTC
CASSPGTRGPETQYF
>NA|15|TRBV9|NA|TRBJ1-3
TGTGCCAGCAGCGTAGGGGAGAACTCTGGAAACACCATATATTTT
CASSVGENSGNTIYF
>NA|15|TRBV5-4|TRBD1|TRBJ1-1
TGTGCCAGCAGCTTGGGCACAGGGGGGGGGACTGAAGCTTTCTTT
CASSLGTGGGTEAFF
>NA|14|TRBV7-3|NA|TRBJ2-3
TGTGCCAGCAGCGCGGATTTAGTCACAGATACGCAGTATTTT
CASSADLVTDTQYF
>NA|13|TRBV28|NA|TRBJ2-1
TGTGCCAGCAGGCTCCCGGGAGACAATGAGCAGTTCTTC
CASRLPGDNEQFF
>NA|16|TRBV18|TRBD1|TRBJ2-2
TGTGCCAGCTCTTCCAGGGGGCAATTTGGAACCGGGGAGCTGTTTTTT
CASSSRGQFGTGELFF
>NA|15|TRBV6-5|TRBD2|TRBJ2-1
TGTGCCAGCACTGGACTAGCGGGAGCCTACAATGAGCAGTTCTTC
CASTGLAGAYNEQFF
>NA|16|TRBV5-8|TRBD2|TRBJ2-1
TGTGCCAGCAGCTTGTTACTAGCGGGGACTTACAATGAGCAGTTCTTC
CASSLLLAGTYNEQFF
>NA|18|TRBV18|TRBD1|TRBJ1-1
TGTGCCAGCTCACCTTCGCCCGGGACAGGGGGGGGAGCGGAATTGGCTTTCTTT
CASSPSPGTGGGAELAFF
>NA|13|TRBV19|NA|TRBJ1-1
TGTGCCAGTAGGGACAGCTTGAACACTGAAGCTTTCTTT
CASRDSLNTEAFF
>few|17|TRBV14|TRBD1|TRBJ1-5
TGTGCCAGCAGCCAAGAGGGCGGGCAGGGGGTAGGTCAGCCCCAGCATTTT
CASSQEGGQGVGQPQHF
>NA|12|TRBV1|NA|TRBJ2-7
TGCACCAGCGGACTGACTTCCTACGAGCAGTACTTC
CTSGLTSYEQYF
>NA|16|TRBV19|TRBD2|TRBJ2-2
TGTGCCAGTAGTTTAACTAGCGGGGGGATTGTCGGGGAGCTGTTTTTT
CASSLTSGGIVGELFF